The 20 T cell receptor beta chains presented below share a single source sample, sequenced in a study of blood T cell repertoires in COVID-19 (dated by TCRdb to 2020 to 2022). The method was the immunoSEQ multiplex PCR assay. TCRdb stores this immuneACCESS table with in-frame sequences only. Part of the clones is absent; in the studies checked, under half of the shortfall reflects unresolved V genes, and no reason is known for the rest. The sample table holds roughly 120,000 clones, of which approximately 84% were seen once. Jointly, the top ten make up 1.5% to 2% of the sample. Sequencing was carried out using peripheral blood. These receptor sequences come from a man between 65 and 85 years old with acute or convalescent COVID-19.

This clone is a singleton in its sample. The chain has TRBV10-2 and TRBJ1-2; a weak D match, TRBD1 (5 bases). Germline lookup yields CDR1 WSHSY and CDR2 SAAADI. V was pared by 3 bases and J by 5 bases, with 7 bases between. This CDR3 is built from 12 residues. The CDR3 is CASSEPGYGYTF. The CDR3, as DNA: TGCGCCAGCAGTGAACCAGGGTATGGCTACACCTTC.

This clone was seen more than once but under ten times. J is TRBJ1-6 and V is TRBV6-5, with D tentatively TRBD1 (6 bases). From germline, CDR1 is MNHEY and CDR2 SVGAGI. The CDR3 length is 15 residues. With 7 bases removed from V and 7 bases from J, the gap between germline ends came to 17 bases. CDR3 DNA: TGTGCCAGCACTCAGTCCGCCAGGGGAAATTCACCCCTCCACTTT. Amino acid sequence: CASTQSARGNSPLHF.

The V gene is TRBV5-1, the J gene TRBJ2-7, with TRBD2 as a possible D gene (6 bases). With 6 bases removed from V and 1 base from J, the gap between germline ends came to 20 bases. CDR1 and CDR2 (germline): SGHRS, YFSETQ. The CDR3 spans 16 residues. CDR3 nucleotides: TGCGCCAGCACGCCAGGGAGGTCTGGCGGTTCCTACGAGCAGTACTTC. This gives the protein CASTPGRSGGSYEQYF. The full variable domain, completed using reference TRBV5-1 and TRBJ2-7, is KAGVTQTPRYLIKTRGQQVTLSCSPISGHRSVSWYQQTPGQGLQFLFEYFSETQRNKGNFPGRFSGRQFSNSRSEMNVSTLELGDSALYLCASTPGRSGGSYEQYFGPGTRLTVT.

The V call is TRBV6-5, the J call TRBJ2-7; D call uncertain. Trimming cost V 10 bases and J 3 bases, with 10 bases left between them. CDR3 length: 11 residues. The germline V gene has CDR1 MNHEY and CDR2 SVGAGI. The CDR3 DNA sequence: TGTGCCACCACATCTAGCTACGAGCAGTACTTC. Translated: CATTSSYEQYF.

This clone was seen just once. For the CDR3, the DNA is TGCGCCAGCAGCCCATTCCCCGGGACTATTAACAATGAGCAGTTCTTC. Protein: CASSPFPGTINNEQFF. This chain uses TRBV5-1 with TRBJ2-1; 7 bases match TRBD2. Trimming removed 4 bases from V and 5 bases from J; junction bases left unmatched: 12. Germline-derived CDR1 and CDR2 are SGHRS and YFSETQ. The CDR3 loop spans 16 amino acids.

The rearrangement joins TRBV19 to TRBJ2-3; D may be TRBD2 (5 bases). V was cut by 5 bases and J by 2 bases, with 8 bases left in between. The CDR3 loop spans 13 amino acids. CDR1 and CDR2 from the germline V gene are LNHDA and SQIVND (reference sequence). CDR3 loop: CASSGLATDTQYF. The CDR3 region has the DNA TGTGCCAGTAGTGGTCTAGCCACAGATACGCAGTATTTT. Full variable domain (missing parts from reference TRBV19 and TRBJ2-3): DGGITQSPKYLFRKEGQNVTLSCEQNLNHDAMYWYRQDPGQGLRLIYYSQIVNDFQKGDIAEGYSVSREKKESFPLTVTSAQKNPTAFYLCASSGLATDTQYFGPGTRLTVL.

This clone showed up just once. The chain has TRBV2 and TRBJ1-5; TRBD1 agrees at 7 bases. Trimming at V came to 10 bases and at J to 4 bases, leaving 10 bases not matched to a gene. Germline CDR1 reads SNHLY; CDR2 reads FYNNEI. This CDR3 is built from 14 residues. The CDR3 protein is CATTRGQPNQPQHF. The DNA of the CDR3 is TGTGCCACAACGCGGGGACAGCCAAATCAGCCCCAGCATTTT.

This sequence joins TRBV5-8 and TRBJ1-1; maybe TRBD1 (5 bases). Germline CDR1 is SGHTS and CDR2 is YDEGEE. Between the trimmed V and J ends, which lost 4 bases and 1 base, there was a span of 11 bases. The CDR3 is 14 residues long. CDR3: CASSPNDRNTEAFF. As DNA, the CDR3 is TGTGCCAGCAGCCCTAACGACAGGAACACTGAAGCTTTCTTT.

The rearrangement uses TRBV7-3 and TRBJ2-3, with no clear D. V shed 6 bases and J shed 0 bases, with 7 bases lying between them. The CDR3 contains 13 residues. The V gene's germline CDR1 is SGHTA and CDR2 FQGTGA. The CDR3 here is CASSPPSTDTQYF. The CDR3 nucleotides are TGTGCCAGCAGTCCCCCTAGCACAGATACGCAGTATTTT.

The genes are TRBV29-1 and TRBJ2-2, with a weak D call TRBD2 (6 bases). CDR3 length: 12 amino acids. CDR1 and CDR2 from the germline V gene are SQVTM and ANQGSEA. V was pared by 4 bases and J by 6 bases, with 9 bases between. The CDR3 spells CSVAASAGELFF. The CDR3 DNA sequence: TGCAGCGTTGCGGCTAGCGCCGGGGAGCTGTTTTTT.

This chain joins TRBV4-2 and TRBJ2-3, with 7 bases identical to TRBD2. The CDR3 is made up of 17 amino acids. V was pared by 5 bases and J by 2 bases, with 13 bases of the junction left unmatched. Germline assignment: CDR1 LGHNA and CDR2 YNFKEQ. The CDR3 coding sequence is TGTGCCAGCAGCAGGGGCATGGGCGGGGGAACCACAGATACGCAGTATTTT. Its translation: CASSRGMGGGTTDTQYF.

V usage is TRBV7-9 and J usage is TRBJ2-3, with D perhaps TRBD1 (7 bases). With 7 bases removed from V and 7 bases from J, the gap between germline ends came to 18 bases. Germline V gene lookup returns CDR1 SEHNR and CDR2 FQNEAQ (reference sequence). CDR3 size: 14 residues. CDR3 region: CASTPAGGHNTQYF. CDR3 in DNA: TGTGCCAGCACCCCAGCAGGGGGGCATAATACGCAGTATTTT.

The chain is built from TRBV11-3 and TRBJ2-5; 8 bases are shared with TRBD2. This CDR3 is 15 amino acids long. J lost 5 bases, V lost 5 bases, and 10 bases had no gene match. CDR1 is SGHNT, CDR2 YENEEA, per germline. CDR3: CASSPTRGGRETQYF. Here the CDR3 DNA reads TGTGCCAGCAGCCCAACCCGGGGGGGGCGCGAGACCCAGTACTTC.

This clone has ten or more counts. The chain employs TRBV5-1 and TRBJ2-6; TRBD1 matches at 7 bases. Germline loops: CDR1 SGHRS, CDR2 YFSETQ. The CDR3 spans 16 residues. V lost 0 bases to trimming and J lost 0 bases; unmatched junction nucleotides: 0. The CDR3 loop reads CASSLGDSSGANVLTF. Here the CDR3 DNA reads TGCGCCAGCAGCTTGGGGGACAGCTCTGGGGCCAACGTCCTGACTTTC.

The chain has TRBV6-6 and TRBJ1-6; a possible D gene is TRBD1 (5 bases). The germline V gene encodes CDR1 MNHNY and CDR2 SVGAGI (reference sequence). The CDR3 runs 12 residues. The ends were cut back, 6 bases at V and 7 bases at J, with 7 bases in the middle. The CDR3 coding sequence is TGTGCCAGCAGGGGGCGAAATTCACCCCTCCACTTT. Its protein product is CASRGRNSPLHF.

CDR3 in DNA: TGCAGTGCTAGTTGGCTGCAGGGTACAAGTGGACTGTTTTTT. Amino acid sequence: CSASWLQGTSGLFF. The chain joins TRBV20-1 to TRBJ1-4; tentatively, D is TRBD1 (5 bases). Germline V lookup: CDR1 DFQATT, CDR2 SNEGSKA (reference sequence). CDR3 length equals 14 residues. V lost 3 bases, J lost 13 bases, and 21 bases lay in between.

This clone occurred once. V is TRBV18 and J is TRBJ1-2, with D uncertain. V was clipped by 5 bases and J by 7 bases, with 11 bases between them. The CDR3 extends over 12 amino acids. Germline CDR1 KGHSH, CDR2 LQKENI. The CDR3 loop reads CASSKESFGYTF. The DNA of the CDR3 is TGTGCCAGCTCAAAAGAGTCGTTTGGCTACACCTTC. Based on the CDR3 plus reference TRBV18 and TRBJ1-2, the full variable domain is NAGVMQNPRHLVRRRGQEARLRCSPMKGHSHVYWYRQLPEEGLKFMVYLQKENIIDESGMPKERFSAEFPKEGPSILRIQQVVRGDSAAYFCASSKESFGYTFGSGTRLTVV.

V usage is TRBV12-3 or TRBV12-4 and J usage is TRBJ2-7, with D possibly being TRBD1 (5 bases). The germline V and J ends were trimmed by 2 bases and 7 bases, with 12 bases remaining between them. CDR3 length: 13 residues. The CDR3 nucleotides are TGTGCCAGCAGTTTATTCGCGCCAGGGGAGCAGTACTTC. Amino acids: CASSLFAPGEQYF.

This clone was recorded only once. The V call is TRBV27, the J call TRBJ2-3; the D gene is possibly TRBD2 (7 bases). The V end was cut by 4 bases, the J end by 2 bases, with 22 bases between. Germline lookup yields CDR1 MNHEY and CDR2 SMNVEV (reference sequence). CDR3 length: 18 amino acids. CDR3 nucleotides: TGTGCCAGCAGTTCCCGCTCTGGCCGGGGGGCTTACACAGATACGCAGTATTTT. It codes for CASSSRSGRGAYTDTQYF.

The chain carries TRBV9 and TRBJ1-4; 7 positions agree with TRBD1. V shed 4 bases, J shed 5 bases, and the junction held 8 bases outside the gene matches. Per germline, CDR1 SGDLS and CDR2 YYNGEE. There are 15 residues in the CDR3. CDR3 nucleotide sequence: TGTGCCAGCAGCCCCGGGGACAGCTTAAATGAAAAACTGTTTTTT. As protein: CASSPGDSLNEKLFF.